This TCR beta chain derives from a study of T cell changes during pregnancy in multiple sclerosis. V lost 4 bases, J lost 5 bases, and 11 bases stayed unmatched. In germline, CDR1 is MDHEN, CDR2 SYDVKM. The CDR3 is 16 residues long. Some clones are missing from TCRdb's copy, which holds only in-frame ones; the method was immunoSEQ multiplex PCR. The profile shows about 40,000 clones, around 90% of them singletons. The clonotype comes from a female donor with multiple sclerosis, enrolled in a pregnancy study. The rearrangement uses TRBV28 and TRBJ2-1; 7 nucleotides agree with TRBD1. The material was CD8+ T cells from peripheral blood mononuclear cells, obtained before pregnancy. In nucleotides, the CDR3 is TGTGCCAGCAGTTCCACAGGGGTTTTTATACACAATGAGCAGTTCTTC. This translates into CASSSTGVFIHNEQFF.